A selection of T cell receptor beta chains follows, all from one sample in a study of blood T cell repertoires in COVID-19. Measured with immunoSEQ multiplex PCR; TCRdb has only the in-frame clones, and not every one. The sample has 39,000 or so clones, 80% to 90% seen once. The sample consisted of peripheral blood. Receptor source: a human donor in a cohort sampled during active COVID-19. Each CDR3 is given with its conserved first and last residue. The order of the fields is J gene, V gene, CDR3 protein.

TRBJ2-1	TRBV15	CATSSVLGGYNEQFF
TRBJ1-3	TRBV7-9	CASSLDTGNTIYF
TRBJ2-5	TRBV6-5	CASSYSSGGAQETQYF
TRBJ1-6	TRBV10-2	CASSESVAYAPLHF
TRBJ1-1	TRBV29-1	CSVVQGASFTEAFF
TRBJ1-4	TRBV18	CASSLTGFATNEKLFF
TRBJ2-3	TRBV7-2	CASSLGGAGTDTQYF
TRBJ2-7	TRBV11-2	CASSLGRGAYYEQYF
TRBJ1-6	TRBV15	CATSRGLEGRHSPLHF
TRBJ2-3	TRBV19	CASTRLAGANTDTQYF
TRBJ2-1	TRBV30	CAWSGLADYNEQFF
TRBJ1-1	TRBV5-1	CASSNREGGTEAFF
TRBJ2-3	TRBV7-9	CASSLVTGSTDTQYF
TRBJ1-5	TRBV30	CAWSVRGSYQPQHF
TRBJ1-1	TRBV29-1	CSVGPGKIAEAFF
TRBJ1-2	TRBV19	CASSETIDYGYTF
TRBJ1-4	TRBV11-2	CASSPGQSATNEKLFF
TRBJ1-2	TRBV11-1	CASSQSGDYGYTF
TRBJ2-3	TRBV12-3/TRBV12-4	CASSRESAQYF
TRBJ2-5	TRBV29-1	CSVDDRAWETQYF
TRBJ1-2	TRBV5-1	CASSFSDGDRGTF
TRBJ2-3	TRBV19	CASSGQGARDTQYF
TRBJ1-5	TRBV30	CAWSTMADQPQHF
TRBJ2-3	TRBV4-2	CASSQDHRLAGDLQYF
TRBJ2-5	TRBV5-8	CATQGGAETQYF
TRBJ2-1	TRBV5-4	CASRAGTGDEQFF
TRBJ2-5	TRBV7-9	CASSLYGIAGSETQYF
TRBJ2-1	TRBV7-2	CASSLGTSGTYNEQFF
TRBJ2-7	TRBV2	CASVGSSDEQYF
TRBJ2-1	TRBV11-1	CASSGGLGGGYEQFF
TRBJ1-1	TRBV10-2	CASSPSMNTEAFF
TRBJ1-5	TRBV13	CASSLSGRGGNQPQHF
TRBJ2-7	TRBV20-1	CSLGQGGEQYF
TRBJ2-2	TRBV29-1	CSVETGGTGELFF
TRBJ1-2	TRBV16	CASTARQQYGYTF
TRBJ1-3	TRBV6-1	CASSEGPRLSSGNTIYF
TRBJ2-7	TRBV3-1/TRBV3-2	CASSQEWREIYEQYF
TRBJ1-2	TRBV7-9	CASSRGQEYGYTF
TRBJ2-1	TRBV10-3	CAIKGWQGAYNEQFF
TRBJ2-1	TRBV7-2	CASSFGGRGHNEQFF
TRBJ2-3	TRBV18	CASYRGASTDTQYF
TRBJ2-2	TRBV9	CASSDRQGLDGELFF
TRBJ1-6	TRBV3-1/TRBV3-2	CASTSNGVPLHF
TRBJ2-1	TRBV24-1	CATSDGTVWFF
TRBJ2-2	TRBV29-1	CSVEGPGFSTGELFF
TRBJ1-6	TRBV6-1	CASSEKQGALYNSPLHF
TRBJ1-3	TRBV7-9	CASLPGGNTIYF
TRBJ1-4	TRBV5-5	CASSLGPGLNEKLFF
TRBJ1-2	TRBV27	CASRRGTVANYGYTF
TRBJ2-7	TRBV2	CASSPGGGGTSYEQYF
TRBJ2-3	TRBV3-1/TRBV3-2	CASSYSGGADTQYF
TRBJ1-4	TRBV6-1	CASSLGGAPEEKLFF
TRBJ1-2	TRBV19	CASSRPTIPSDGYTF
TRBJ1-3	TRBV5-1	CASSLTAGTGNTIYF
TRBJ2-3	TRBV19	CASSMGLGADTQYF
TRBJ2-7	TRBV2	CASRRDLDYEQYF